This T cell receptor (beta chain) was identified during a study of graft-versus-host responses after intestinal transplantation. Notes on this clone: Its antigen is still unknown.

Per germline, CDR1 MNHNY and CDR2 SVGAGI (reference sequence). The CDR3 runs 16 residues. V was clipped by 7 bases and J by 1 base, with 19 bases between them. Assay: immunoSEQ multiplex PCR; the TCRdb copy retains only in-frame clones and omits some. The sample has around 93,000 clones; about 90% are singletons. This sequence originates from a human donor who received an intestinal transplant. The genes are TRBV6-6 and TRBJ1-1; D perhaps matches TRBD1 (6 bases). This specimen consisted of unstimulated CD8+ T cells sorted from spleen or lymph node cells, obtained before intestinal transplant. The CDR3 DNA sequence: TGTGCCAGCACCGGAGGGGGGGCCCGACAGAACACTGAAGCTTTCTTT. Its translation: CASTGGGARQNTEAFF.